This TCR beta chain was recovered during a study of T cells in Graves' hyperthyroidism and ophthalmopathy. Study-wide results and limits: In validation, the model predicted ophthalmopathy. These predictions came a median 6.5 months before onset. Separation of ophthalmopathy from stable hyperthyroidism was achieved by a 13 V-J model.

CDR3 size: 21 residues. The V and J ends lost 3 bases and 0 bases, in that order; junction bases with no gene match: 15. Germline values: CDR1 SGHVS, CDR2 FQNEAQ. Participants, patients aged 18 to 65, had newly diagnosed hyperthyroidism with a duration under 2 months. Each 10 ml fresh peripheral blood draw supplied the PBMCs. Details on this clonotype: Antigen: not known.

Amplification targeted TCR beta CDR3 regions from RNA transcripts. An initial round of RT-PCR targeting the TCR CDR3 relied on the HTBI primer set. Each CDR3 protein is one row after TCRdb ran MiXCR on the multiplex PCR reads. The sample records roughly 180,000 distinct CDR3 sequences, 9.4% being singletons. The sequence was collected from a woman younger than 35 with Graves' hyperthyroidism that later progressed to Graves' ophthalmopathy. Source material: blood. The chain couples TRBV7-8 to TRBJ2-3; 13 nucleotides line up with TRBD2. CDR3 protein: CASSLELGLAGTRQSTDTQYF. The CDR3 DNA is TGTGCCAGCAGCTTGGAGTTGGGACTAGCGGGAACCCGCCAGAGCACAGATACGCAGTATTTT. The whole variable domain, filled in from reference TRBV7-8 and TRBJ2-3, reads GAGVSQSPRYKVAKRGQDVALRCDPISGHVSLFWYQQALGQGPEFLTYFQNEAQLDKSGLPSDRFFAERPEGSVSTLKIQRTQQEDSAVYLCASSLELGLAGTRQSTDTQYFGPGTRLTVL.